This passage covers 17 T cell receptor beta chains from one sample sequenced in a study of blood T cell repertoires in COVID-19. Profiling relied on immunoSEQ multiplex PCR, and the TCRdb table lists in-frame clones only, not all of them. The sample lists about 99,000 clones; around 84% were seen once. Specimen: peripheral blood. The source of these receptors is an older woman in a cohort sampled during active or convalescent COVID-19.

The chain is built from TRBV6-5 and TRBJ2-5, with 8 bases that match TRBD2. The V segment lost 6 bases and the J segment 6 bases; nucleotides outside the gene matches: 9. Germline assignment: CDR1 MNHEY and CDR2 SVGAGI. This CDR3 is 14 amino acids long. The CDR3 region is CASRPGRGVKTQYF. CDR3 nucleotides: TGTGCCAGCAGGCCCGGGAGGGGAGTGAAGACCCAGTACTTC.

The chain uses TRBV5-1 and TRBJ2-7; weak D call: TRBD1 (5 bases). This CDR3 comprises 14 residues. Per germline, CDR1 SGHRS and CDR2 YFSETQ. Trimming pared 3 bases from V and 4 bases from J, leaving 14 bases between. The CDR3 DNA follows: TGCGCCAGCAGCTCTCAACAGGTTGGGTACGAGCAGTACTTC. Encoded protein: CASSSQQVGYEQYF.

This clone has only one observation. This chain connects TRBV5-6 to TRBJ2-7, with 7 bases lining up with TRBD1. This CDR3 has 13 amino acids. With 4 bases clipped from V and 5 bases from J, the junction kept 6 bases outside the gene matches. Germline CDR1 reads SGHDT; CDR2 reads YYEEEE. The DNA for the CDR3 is TGTGCCAGCAGCCTCGACAGGGTTGACGAGCAGTACTTC. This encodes CASSLDRVDEQYF.

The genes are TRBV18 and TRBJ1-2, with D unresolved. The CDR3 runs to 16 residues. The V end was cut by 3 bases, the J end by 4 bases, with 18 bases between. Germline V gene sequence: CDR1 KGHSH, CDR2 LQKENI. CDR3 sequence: CASSPRGDTLSYGYTF. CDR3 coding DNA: TGTGCCAGCTCACCCCGCGGAGATACCCTCTCCTATGGCTACACCTTC.

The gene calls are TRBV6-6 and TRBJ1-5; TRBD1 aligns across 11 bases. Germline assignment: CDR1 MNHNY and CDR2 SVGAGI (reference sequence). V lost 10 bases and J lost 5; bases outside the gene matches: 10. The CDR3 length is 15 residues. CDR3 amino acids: CATGDGQGADQPQHF. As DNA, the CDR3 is TGTGCCACCGGGGATGGACAGGGGGCGGATCAGCCCCAGCATTTT.

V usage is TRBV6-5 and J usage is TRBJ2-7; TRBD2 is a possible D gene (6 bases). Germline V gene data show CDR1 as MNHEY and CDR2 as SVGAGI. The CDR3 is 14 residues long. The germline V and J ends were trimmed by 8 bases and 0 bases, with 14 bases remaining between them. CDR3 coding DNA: TGTGCCAGCTCGGGACTCCTATACTCCTACGAGCAGTACTTC. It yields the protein CASSGLLYSYEQYF.

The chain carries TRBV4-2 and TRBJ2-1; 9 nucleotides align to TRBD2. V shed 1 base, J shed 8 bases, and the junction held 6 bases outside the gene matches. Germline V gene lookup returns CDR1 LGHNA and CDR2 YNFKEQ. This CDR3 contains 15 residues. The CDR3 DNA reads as TGTGCCAGCAGCCAAGTGGCTAGCGGGGTCCATGAGCAGTTCTTC. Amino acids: CASSQVASGVHEQFF.

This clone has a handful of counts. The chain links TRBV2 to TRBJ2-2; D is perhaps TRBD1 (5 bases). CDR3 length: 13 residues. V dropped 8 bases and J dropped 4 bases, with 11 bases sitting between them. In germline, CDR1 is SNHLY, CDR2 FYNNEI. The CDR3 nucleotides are TGTGCCAGCCATGGGGCCGGCACCGGGGAGCTGTTTTTT. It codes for CASHGAGTGELFF.

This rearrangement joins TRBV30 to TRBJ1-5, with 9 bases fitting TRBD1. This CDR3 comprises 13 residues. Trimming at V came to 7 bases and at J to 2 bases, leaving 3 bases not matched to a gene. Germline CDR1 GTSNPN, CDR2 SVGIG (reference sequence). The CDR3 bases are TGTGCCTACAGGGGGCAAGGCAATCAGCCCCAGCATTTT. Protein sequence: CAYRGQGNQPQHF.

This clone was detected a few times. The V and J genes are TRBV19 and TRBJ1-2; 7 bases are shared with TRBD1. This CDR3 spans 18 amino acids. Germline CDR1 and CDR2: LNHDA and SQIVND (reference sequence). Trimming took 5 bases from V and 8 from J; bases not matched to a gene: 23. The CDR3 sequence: CASSPDPAWGQNRGGYTF. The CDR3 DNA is TGTGCCAGTAGTCCAGACCCCGCTTGGGGACAGAACAGGGGAGGCTACACCTTC.

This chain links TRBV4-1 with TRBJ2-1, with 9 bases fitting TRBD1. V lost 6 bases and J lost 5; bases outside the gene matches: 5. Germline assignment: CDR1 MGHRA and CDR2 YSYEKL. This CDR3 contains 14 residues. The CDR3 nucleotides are TGCGCCAGCAGACAGGGGGCGGGCAACAATGAGCAGTTCTTC. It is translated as CASRQGAGNNEQFF.

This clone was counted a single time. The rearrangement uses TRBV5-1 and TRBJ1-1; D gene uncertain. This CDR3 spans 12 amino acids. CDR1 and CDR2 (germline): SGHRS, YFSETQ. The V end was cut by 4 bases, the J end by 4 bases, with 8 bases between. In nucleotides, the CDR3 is TGCGCCAGCAGCCCGGGGTCCACTGAAGCTTTCTTT. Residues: CASSPGSTEAFF.

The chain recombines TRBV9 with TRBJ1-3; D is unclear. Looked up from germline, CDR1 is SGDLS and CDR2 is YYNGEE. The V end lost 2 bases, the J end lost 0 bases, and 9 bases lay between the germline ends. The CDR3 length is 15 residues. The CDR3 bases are TGTGCCAGCAGCGTGGGAGTTGACTCTGGAAACACCATATATTTT. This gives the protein CASSVGVDSGNTIYF.

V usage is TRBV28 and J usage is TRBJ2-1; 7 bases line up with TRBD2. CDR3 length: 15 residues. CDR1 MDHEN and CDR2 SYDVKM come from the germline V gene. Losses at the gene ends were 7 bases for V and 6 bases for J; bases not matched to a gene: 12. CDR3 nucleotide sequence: TGTGCCAGCACCGACGGGGGGATCCCCTTCAATGAGCAGTTCTTC. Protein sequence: CASTDGGIPFNEQFF.

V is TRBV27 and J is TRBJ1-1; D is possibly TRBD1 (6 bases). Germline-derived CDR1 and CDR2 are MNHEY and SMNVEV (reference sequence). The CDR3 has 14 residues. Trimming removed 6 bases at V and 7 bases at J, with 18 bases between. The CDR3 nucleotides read TGTGCCAGCAGCTCATTCGGGGGGCAGGGTGAAGCTTTCTTT. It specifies CASSSFGGQGEAFF.

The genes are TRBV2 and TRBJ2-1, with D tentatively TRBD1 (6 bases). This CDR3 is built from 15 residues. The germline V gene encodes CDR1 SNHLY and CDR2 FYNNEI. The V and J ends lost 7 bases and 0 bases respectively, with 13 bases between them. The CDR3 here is CASTPQGSSYNEQFF. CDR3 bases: TGTGCCAGCACCCCTCAGGGGAGCTCCTACAATGAGCAGTTCTTC. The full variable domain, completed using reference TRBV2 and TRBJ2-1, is EPEVTQTPSHQVTQMGQEVILRCVPISNHLYFYWYRQILGQKVEFLVSFYNNEISEKSEIFDDQFSVERPDGSNFTLKIRSTKLEDSAMYFCASTPQGSSYNEQFFGPGTRLTVL.

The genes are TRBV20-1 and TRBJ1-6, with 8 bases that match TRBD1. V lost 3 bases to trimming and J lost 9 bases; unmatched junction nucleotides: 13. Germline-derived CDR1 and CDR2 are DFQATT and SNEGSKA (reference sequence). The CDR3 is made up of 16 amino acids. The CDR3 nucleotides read TGCAGTGCTAGTTACCTGGAACAGGGGGGCACTTCACCCCTCCACTTT. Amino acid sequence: CSASYLEQGGTSPLHF.